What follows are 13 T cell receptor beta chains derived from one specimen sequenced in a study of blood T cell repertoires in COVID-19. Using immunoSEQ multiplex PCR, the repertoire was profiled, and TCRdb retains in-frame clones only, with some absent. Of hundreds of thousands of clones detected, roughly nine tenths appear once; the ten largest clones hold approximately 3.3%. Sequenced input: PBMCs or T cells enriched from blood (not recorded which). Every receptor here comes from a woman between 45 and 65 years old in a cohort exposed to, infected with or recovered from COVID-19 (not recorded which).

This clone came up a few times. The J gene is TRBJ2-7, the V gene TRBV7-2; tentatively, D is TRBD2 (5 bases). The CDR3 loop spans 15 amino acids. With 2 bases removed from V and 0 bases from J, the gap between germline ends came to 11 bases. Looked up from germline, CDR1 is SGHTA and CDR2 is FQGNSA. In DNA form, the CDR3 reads TGTGCCAGCAGCTTAATGTTGGGGAGCTCCTACGAGCAGTACTTC. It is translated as CASSLMLGSSYEQYF.

CDR3 DNA sequence: TGTGCCAGCAGCCCAATCACTAGCGGGGGGGCCGGCCATGAGCAGTTCTTC. Protein product: CASSPITSGGAGHEQFF. This rearrangement joins TRBV9 to TRBJ2-1; 13 bases are a match to TRBD2. Germline lookup yields CDR1 SGDLS and CDR2 YYNGEE. V trimming: 4 bases; J trimming: 8 bases; junction bases outside the gene matches: 12. The CDR3 spans 17 residues.

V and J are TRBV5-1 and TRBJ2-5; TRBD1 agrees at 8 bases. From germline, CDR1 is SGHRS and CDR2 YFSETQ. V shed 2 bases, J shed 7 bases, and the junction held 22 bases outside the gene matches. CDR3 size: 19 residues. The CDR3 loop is CASSFPNPPSGQALRTQYF. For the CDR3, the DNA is TGCGCCAGCAGCTTCCCCAACCCGCCTTCGGGACAGGCCCTTCGGACCCAGTACTTC.

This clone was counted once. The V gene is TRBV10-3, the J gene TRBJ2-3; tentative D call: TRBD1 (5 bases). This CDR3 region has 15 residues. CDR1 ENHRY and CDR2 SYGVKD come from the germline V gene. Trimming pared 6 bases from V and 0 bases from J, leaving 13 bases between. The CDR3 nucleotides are TGTGCCATCAGGGAAACAGGTTTGAGCACAGATACGCAGTATTTT. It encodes CAIRETGLSTDTQYF.

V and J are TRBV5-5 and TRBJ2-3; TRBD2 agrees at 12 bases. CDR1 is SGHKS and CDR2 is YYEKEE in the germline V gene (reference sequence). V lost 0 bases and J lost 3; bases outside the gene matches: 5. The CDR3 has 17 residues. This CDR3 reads CASSLEASGGATDTQYF. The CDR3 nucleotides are TGTGCCAGCAGCTTGGAGGCTAGCGGGGGGGCAACAGATACGCAGTATTTT.

The CDR3 here is CASSFEDYEQYF. In nucleotides, the CDR3 is TGTGCCAGCAGTTTCGAGGACTACGAGCAGTACTTC. V usage is TRBV28 and J usage is TRBJ2-7; no firm D call. Trimming shortened V by 3 bases and J by 3 bases, and 6 bases separated the two germline ends. The CDR3 has 12 residues. Germline V CDR1 and CDR2: MDHEN, SYDVKM. Together with reference TRBV28 and TRBJ2-7, the CDR3 gives the full variable domain: DVKVTQSSRYLVKRTGEKVFLECVQDMDHENMFWYRQDPGLGLRLIYFSYDVKMKEKGDIPEGYSVSREKKERFSLILESASTNQTSMYLCASSFEDYEQYFGPGTRLTVT.

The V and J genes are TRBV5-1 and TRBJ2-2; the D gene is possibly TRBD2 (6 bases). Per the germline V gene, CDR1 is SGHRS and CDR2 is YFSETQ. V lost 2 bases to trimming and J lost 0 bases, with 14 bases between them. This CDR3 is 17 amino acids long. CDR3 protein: CASSFGRTNPNTGELFF. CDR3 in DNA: TGCGCCAGCAGCTTTGGGAGGACAAATCCGAACACCGGGGAGCTGTTTTTT.

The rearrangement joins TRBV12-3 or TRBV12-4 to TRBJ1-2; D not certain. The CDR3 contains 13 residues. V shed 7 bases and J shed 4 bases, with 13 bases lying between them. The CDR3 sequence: CASTTLSLYGYTF. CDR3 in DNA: TGTGCCAGCACCACTCTATCCCTCTATGGCTACACCTTC.

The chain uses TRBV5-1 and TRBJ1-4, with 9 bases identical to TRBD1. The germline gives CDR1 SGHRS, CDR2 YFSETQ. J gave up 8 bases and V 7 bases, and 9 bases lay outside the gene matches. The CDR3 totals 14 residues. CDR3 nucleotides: TGCGCCAGCGGTACCGGGACAGGGAGGGAAAAACTGTTTTTT. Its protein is CASGTGTGREKLFF.

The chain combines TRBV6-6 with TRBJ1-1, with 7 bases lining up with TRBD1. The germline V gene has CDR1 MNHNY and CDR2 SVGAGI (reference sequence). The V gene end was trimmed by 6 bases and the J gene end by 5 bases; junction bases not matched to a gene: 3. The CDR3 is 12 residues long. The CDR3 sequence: CASSLTGTEAFF. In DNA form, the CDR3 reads TGTGCCAGCAGCCTGACAGGGACTGAAGCTTTCTTT.

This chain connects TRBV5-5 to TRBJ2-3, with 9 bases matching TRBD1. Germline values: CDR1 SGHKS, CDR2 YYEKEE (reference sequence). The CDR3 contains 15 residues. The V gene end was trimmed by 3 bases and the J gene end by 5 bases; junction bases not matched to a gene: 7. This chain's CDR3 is CASSYRGRGVDTQYF. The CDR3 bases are TGTGCCAGCAGCTACAGGGGGCGCGGAGTAGATACGCAGTATTTT.

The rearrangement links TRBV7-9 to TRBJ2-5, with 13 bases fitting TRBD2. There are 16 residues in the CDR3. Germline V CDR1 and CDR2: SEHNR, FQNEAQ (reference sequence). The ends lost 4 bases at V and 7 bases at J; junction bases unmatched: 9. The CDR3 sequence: CASSSGLAGVEGTQYF. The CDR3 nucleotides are TGTGCCAGCAGCTCCGGACTAGCGGGAGTTGAGGGGACCCAGTACTTC.

In DNA form, the CDR3 reads TGTGCCAGTAGTATTAGTGGAGCCACCTACGAGCAGTACTTC. This translates into CASSISGATYEQYF. This chain connects TRBV19 to TRBJ2-7; D gene unclear. This CDR3 has 14 residues. Germline CDR1 is LNHDA and CDR2 is SQIVND (reference sequence). V was cut by 3 bases and J by 2 bases, with 11 bases left in between.